This T cell receptor beta chain was identified in a study of OX40 agonist ivuxolimab in advanced cancers. Per the germline V gene, CDR1 is SGHVS and CDR2 is FQNEAQ. CDR3 size: 14 residues. The ends lost 7 bases at V and 7 bases at J; junction bases unmatched: 6. Data came from immunoSEQ multiplex PCR; TCRdb stores just in-frame clones and leaves some out. The table shows approximately 66,000 clones, with roughly 86% occurring only once. Overall study results and limits: Among the least clonally expanded were partial responders at 0.1-3.0 mg/kg.

Regarding this clone: Its antigen is unidentified.

The chain has TRBV7-8 and TRBJ1-6; TRBD1 agrees at 8 bases. The input for sequencing was CD4+ or CD8+ T cells sorted from blood, taken in a trial of the OX40 agonist ivuxolimab. This sequence originates from an adult with an advanced solid tumor such as melanoma, head and neck, liver or kidney cancer. The CDR3 reads CASKGGTGNSPLHF. Here the CDR3 DNA reads TGTGCCAGCAAGGGAGGGACAGGAAATTCACCCCTCCACTTT. The full variable domain, in which reference TRBV7-8 and TRBJ1-6 provide the parts outside the CDR3, is GAGVSQSPRYKVAKRGQDVALRCDPISGHVSLFWYQQALGQGPEFLTYFQNEAQLDKSGLPSDRFFAERPEGSVSTLKIQRTQQEDSAVYLCASKGGTGNSPLHFGNGTRLTVT.